Reported below is one TCR beta chain. Sample-barcoded 5' priming and a J-beta primer mix drove a second PCR of roughly 6 to 12 cycles. TCRdb re-analysed the 5' RACE reads in MiXCR, keeping a single row per CDR3 protein. This table holds almost 800,000 distinct CDR3 sequences, nearly 60% found once. Ranging in age from roughly 6 to 90, the donors were healthy Caucasian individuals from Russia. Each sample yielded at least 5.5 micrograms of PBMC total RNA. In germline, CDR1 is DFQATT, CDR2 SNEGSKA (reference sequence). The CDR3 is made up of 14 amino acids. V lost 1 base and J lost 2, with 11 bases in between. The data were taken from a study of blood T cells in healthy people across ages.

This clonotype originated in a man aged 25 to 40 in good health. The V call is TRBV20-1, the J call TRBJ2-5; D may be TRBD2 (5 bases). Sequences were obtained from blood. CDR3 DNA sequence: TGCAGTGCTAGAGTGGGCGGGCTACAAGAGACCCAGTACTTC. Its protein product is CSARVGGLQETQYF.